The following is a T cell receptor beta chain sequence with its context. What it binds is unknown. The data originate from a study of T cell responses to AZD1222 COVID-19 vaccine. Findings and limits, study-wide: After the peak T cell response, and only then, were repertoires sampled. Clonal diversity was possibly underestimated; the donors were predominantly white British and more often female.

TCRdb's copy holds only in-frame clones and misses some; the assay was immunoSEQ multiplex PCR. Of roughly 93,000 clones in the sample, roughly 90% were seen once. The CDR3 runs 15 residues. Germline V CDR1 and CDR2: SGHTA, FQGTGA. Trimming took 5 bases from V and 2 from J; bases not matched to a gene: 6. The chain links TRBV7-3 to TRBJ2-3, with 8 bases matching TRBD2. The receptor comes from an adult in good health. Sequencing was performed on peripheral blood, taken on day 0 of MenACWY control vaccination. CDR3 residues: CASSLSGGPTDTQYF. The CDR3 DNA sequence: TGTGCCAGCAGCCTGAGCGGGGGCCCCACAGATACGCAGTATTTT.